This TCR beta chain was found in a study of HIV-infected patients and healthy controls. Alpha and beta constant-region primers primed reverse transcription of 400 to 500 ng RNA. Using multiplexing indices, alpha and beta chain libraries were generated apart by chain-specific third strand synthesis. A single record per CDR3 protein comes from TCRdb applying MiXCR to the 5' RACE reads. The profile shows 20,000 to 30,000 distinct CDR3 sequences, more than 7.5% of them singletons. Germline-derived CDR1 and CDR2 are ENHRY and SYGVKD. The V and J ends lost 5 bases and 0 bases respectively, with 15 bases between them. The CDR3 extends over 16 amino acids. Whole-study results and caveats: The study did not determine the donors' HLA types.

No cell fractionation was done, so the repertoire covers all unsorted peripheral blood T cells. This clonotype was recorded many times. The antigen is undetermined. Specimen: blood. The chain recombines TRBV10-3 with TRBJ2-3; D is undetermined. This clonotype originated in an adult in good health. The CDR3 DNA sequence: TGTGCCATCAGTCTTGACCTAGAGGAAAGCACAGATACGCAGTATTTT. Its translation is CAISLDLEESTDTQYF.